This is a list of T cell receptor beta chains from one sample in a study of beta chain features in type 1 diabetes. The data were produced by immunoSEQ multiplex PCR, yet TCRdb's version contains in-frame clones alone and is incomplete. The sample holds a few hundred thousand clones, 10% to 15% seen once. Source material: naive CD4+ T cells from blood. The receptors shown here come from a man between 18 and 35 years old in good health. Both conserved end residues are part of each CDR3. Only part of the rows carry a size: once, few, many, or a class if the clone is expanded.

TRBJ2-1,few,TRBV9,CASSVGPGIGQFF
TRBJ2-1,few,TRBV7-2,CASSLRDRNEQFF
TRBJ2-1,few,TRBV7-7,CASSPLSGRSSYNEQFF
TRBJ2-7,few,TRBV28,CASKREGFIYEQYF
TRBJ1-2,-,TRBV6-6,CASRPYLDRLYGYTF
TRBJ2-1,-,TRBV7-3,CASSFQSGRHEQFF
TRBJ2-5,-,TRBV5-4,CASSWTGVETQYF
TRBJ2-7,-,TRBV7-2,CASSLDTSGGPSSYEQYF
TRBJ1-1,-,TRBV28,CASSLMTSPFTEAFF
TRBJ1-2,few,TRBV30,CACERHGYTF
TRBJ2-1,few,TRBV13,CASSQGQGYEQFF
TRBJ1-4,few,TRBV6-5,CASSYDRTNEKLFF